A selection of T cell receptor beta chains follows, all from one sample in a study of T cell responses to AZD1222 COVID-19 vaccine. The method was immunoSEQ multiplex PCR; TCRdb's version includes in-frame clones alone and lacks a portion of them. The sample includes 160,000 or so clones, around nine tenths of them seen just once. This specimen was peripheral blood, taken on day 0 of AZD1222 vaccination. Receptors were obtained from an adult in good health. The CDR3 runs from the conserved cysteine through the conserved F or W. D genes are given only for firm matches. A clone size is listed for some rows: how often the clone was seen (once, few, many), or a class if it is expanded.

>TRBV11-3|TRBD2|NA|TRBJ2-1
TGTGCCAGCAGCTTGTCCCTAGCGGGTCCCGGGGATGAGCAGTTCTTC
CASSLSLAGPGDEQFF
>TRBV29-1|NA|NA|TRBJ2-6
TGCAGCGTTATGTTTTCTGGGGCCAACGTCCTGACTTTC
CSVMFSGANVLTF
>TRBV27|TRBD1|NA|TRBJ2-7
TGTGCCAGCAGTACCGAACAGGGGGCTGGTTTAGGCGAGCAGTACTTC
CASSTEQGAGLGEQYF
>TRBV6-5|TRBD1|NA|TRBJ2-1
TGTGCCAGCAGCTCCCAGGGGGCGATCAATGAGCAGTTCTTC
CASSSQGAINEQFF
>TRBV29-1|NA|NA|TRBJ1-2
TGCACCACTGTCGGGGGGGATGGCTACACCTTC
CTTVGGDGYTF
>TRBV6-2/TRBV6-3|NA|NA|TRBJ1-1
TGTGCCAGCAGTTACTTATTGGCTACTGAAGCTTTCTTT
CASSYLLATEAFF
>TRBV28|NA|NA|TRBJ1-5
TGTGCCAGCAGTTTATACCAGAGTAATCAGCCCCAGCATTTT
CASSLYQSNQPQHF
>TRBV12-3/TRBV12-4|NA|NA|TRBJ1-2
TGTGCCAGCAGGCCTCGGACAGATTCTGGCTACACCTTC
CASRPRTDSGYTF
>TRBV2|NA|NA|TRBJ2-3
TGTGCCAGCTATGTAACAGATACGCAGTATTTT
CASYVTDTQYF
>TRBV28|NA|NA|TRBJ2-4
TGTGCCAGCAGCATTACTGGAAGCAAAAACATTCAGTACTTC
CASSITGSKNIQYF
>TRBV4-1|TRBD1|NA|TRBJ2-7
TGCGCCAGCAGCCAAGATTCCCGGACAGGACATTACGAGCAGTACTTC
CASSQDSRTGHYEQYF
>TRBV19|NA|once|TRBJ1-2
TGTGCCAGTAGTACTAAACCCGGGACCCGCGCTGGCTACACCTTC
CASSTKPGTRAGYTF
>TRBV7-8|NA|NA|TRBJ1-5
TGTGCCAGCAGCTCAGACACAGTCGGCAATCAGCCCCAGCATTTT
CASSSDTVGNQPQHF
>TRBV7-2|TRBD1|few|TRBJ1-5
TGTGCCAGCAGTCCAGGGGGCATGTACAATCAGCCCCAGCATTTT
CASSPGGMYNQPQHF
>TRBV15|TRBD1|NA|TRBJ1-5
TGTGCCACCAGCAGAGACGGACAGGGCAGTCAGCCCCAGCATTTT
CATSRDGQGSQPQHF
>TRBV5-6|NA|NA|TRBJ1-1
TGTGCCAGCAGCTTGGTAATGGGGGACGCTTTCTTT
CASSLVMGDAFF
>TRBV28|TRBD2|NA|TRBJ2-7
TGTGCCAGCAGTTTATTCATTGGCGGGGGCCGCGCCGATAGCGGGAGGGAAATTACCCACGAGCAGTACTTC
CASSLFIGGGRADSGREITHEQYF
>TRBV27|TRBD1|NA|TRBJ1-2
TGTGCCAGCAGTTTCGGACAGGGTAATTCCTATGGCTACACCTTC
CASSFGQGNSYGYTF
>TRBV28|TRBD1|NA|TRBJ1-4
TGTGCCAGCAGCGTCCCGGGACAGGGGAAAAATGAAAAACTGTTTTTT
CASSVPGQGKNEKLFF
>TRBV24-1|NA|NA|TRBJ2-1
TGTGCCACCAGTGATTTAGCCCGCTCTAATGAGCAGTTCTTC
CATSDLARSNEQFF
>TRBV5-1|TRBD2|NA|TRBJ2-1
TGCGCCAGCAGCCGAGGGGGGACGGGAACTAGCGGGAGAGATGAGCAGTTCTTC
CASSRGGTGTSGRDEQFF
>TRBV18|TRBD1|NA|TRBJ1-6
TGTGCCAGCTCATTAGACAGGGGGTATTCACCCCTCCACTTT
CASSLDRGYSPLHF
>TRBV2|NA|NA|TRBJ1-2
TGTGCCAGCAGTGAACAGGGAGCGGCAGGGGGCTACACCTTC
CASSEQGAAGGYTF
>TRBV9|TRBD2|NA|TRBJ2-7
TGTGCCAGCAGCGTCGGGACTAGCGGGAGTAACGAGCAGTACTTC
CASSVGTSGSNEQYF
>TRBV7-9|TRBD2|NA|TRBJ2-1
TGTGCCAGCAGCTCAATTTCGGCGGGAGTGGCCAATGAGCAGTTCTTC
CASSSISAGVANEQFF
>TRBV7-2|TRBD1|NA|TRBJ1-2
TGTGCCAGCAGCTTAACAGGGGGCTCGACTAACTATGGCTACACCTTC
CASSLTGGSTNYGYTF
>TRBV10-3|NA|NA|TRBJ1-2
TGTGCCATCAGTCCCCATATCGGGGGCTACACCTTC
CAISPHIGGYTF
>TRBV19|NA|NA|TRBJ1-1
TGTGCCAGTACCTCCGGGGACGCGAACACTGAAGCTTTCTTT
CASTSGDANTEAFF
>TRBV2|NA|NA|TRBJ1-5
TGTGCCAGCAGCGAAAGGACATTCGGCAATCAGCCCCAGCATTTT
CASSERTFGNQPQHF
>TRBV28|TRBD2|NA|TRBJ2-1
TGTGCCAGCAGTTCGGCCGCTAGCGGGAGACGGTACAATGAGCAGTTCTTC
CASSSAASGRRYNEQFF
>TRBV11-1|NA|NA|TRBJ1-3
TGTGCCAGCAGCCTCGGAGGTACTGGAAACACCATATATTTT
CASSLGGTGNTIYF
>TRBV5-1|NA|NA|TRBJ2-1
TGCGCCAGCAGCCCCGGGGACCAATACAATGAGCAGTTCTTC
CASSPGDQYNEQFF
>TRBV5-1|TRBD1|NA|TRBJ2-7
TGCGCCAGCAGCTTGGGACAGGGGGACGAGCAGTACTTC
CASSLGQGDEQYF
>TRBV6-5|NA|NA|TRBJ1-1
TGTGCCAGCAGTTACTCACTTGCACGAGTGAACACTGAAGCTTTCTTT
CASSYSLARVNTEAFF
>TRBV5-1|NA|NA|TRBJ2-4
TGCGCCAGCAGCTTGGGAGGGGTAGCCAAAAACATTCAGTACTTC
CASSLGGVAKNIQYF
>TRBV7-2|TRBD1|NA|TRBJ2-3
TGTGCCAGCAGTTGGACAGGGGCTACAGATACGCAGTATTTT
CASSWTGATDTQYF
>TRBV27|NA|NA|TRBJ2-7
TGTGCCAGCAGTTCGGCAGGGAACCACGAGCAGTACTTC
CASSSAGNHEQYF
>TRBV10-3|TRBD1|NA|TRBJ1-2
TGTGCCATCAGTGGTGGACAGGGGGTAAGGGACTATGGCTACACCTTC
CAISGGQGVRDYGYTF
>TRBV9|NA|NA|TRBJ1-6
TGTGCCAGCAGCCCAAAAGGGGGGAAGTTATCACCCCTCCACTTT
CASSPKGGKLSPLHF
>TRBV30|TRBD2|NA|TRBJ2-1
TGTGCCTGGAGTGGCGGGGGGGGCAATGAGCAGTTCTTC
CAWSGGGGNEQFF
>TRBV5-4|TRBD2|NA|TRBJ2-7
TGTGCCAGCAGCTTGGGGTTAGCGGGAGGCTACGAGCAGTACTTC
CASSLGLAGGYEQYF
>TRBV6-5|TRBD1|NA|TRBJ1-6
TGTGCCAGCAGTTACCAGAAAAGGGGGCGAGATTCACCCCTCCACTTT
CASSYQKRGRDSPLHF
>TRBV18|NA|NA|TRBJ1-4
TGTGCCAGCTCACTAATAACGACGTCCGCAACTAATGAAAAACTGTTTTTT
CASSLITTSATNEKLFF
>TRBV14|NA|NA|TRBJ2-2
TGTGCCAGCAGCCAACCTGGTCCCCCTTGGAATCCATCCCAAGACACCGGGGAGCTGTTTTTT
CASSQPGPPWNPSQDTGELFF
>TRBV25-1|TRBD2|NA|TRBJ2-1
TGTGCCAGCAGTGAACTAGCGGGAGCGGCCTACAATGAGCAGTTCTTC
CASSELAGAAYNEQFF
>TRBV11-2|NA|NA|TRBJ1-6
TGTGCCAGCAGCACGGGACTCTCTAATTCACCCCTCCACTTT
CASSTGLSNSPLHF